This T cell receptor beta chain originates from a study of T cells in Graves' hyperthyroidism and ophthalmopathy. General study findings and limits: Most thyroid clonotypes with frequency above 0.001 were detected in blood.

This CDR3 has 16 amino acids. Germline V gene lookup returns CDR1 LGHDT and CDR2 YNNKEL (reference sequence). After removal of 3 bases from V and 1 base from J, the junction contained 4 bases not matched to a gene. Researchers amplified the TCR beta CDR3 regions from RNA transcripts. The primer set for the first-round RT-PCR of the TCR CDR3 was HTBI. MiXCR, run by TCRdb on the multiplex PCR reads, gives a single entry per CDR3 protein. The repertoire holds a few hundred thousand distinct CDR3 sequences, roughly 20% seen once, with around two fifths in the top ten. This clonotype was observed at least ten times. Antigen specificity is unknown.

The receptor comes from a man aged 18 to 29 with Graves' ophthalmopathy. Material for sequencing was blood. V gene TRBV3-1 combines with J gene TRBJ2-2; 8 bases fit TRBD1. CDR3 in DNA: TGTGCCAGCAGCCACAGGACAGGGTTGAACACCGGGGAGCTGTTTTTT. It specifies CASSHRTGLNTGELFF. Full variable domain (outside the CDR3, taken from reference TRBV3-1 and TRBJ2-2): DTAVSQTPKYLVTQMGNDKSIKCEQNLGHDTMYWYKQDSKKFLKIMFSYNNKELIINETVPNRFSPKSPDKAHLNLHINSLELGDSAVYFCASSHRTGLNTGELFFGEGSRLTVL.